The 32 T cell receptor beta chains reported below all come from one sample, sequenced in a study of metastatic and nonmetastatic thyroid tumors. TCRdb reprocessed the PCR reads via MiXCR. The repertoire consists of 64,000 or so clones, with roughly 16% occurring once and the leading ten covering roughly a tenth. The entire patient cohort was treatment-naive prior to thyroid surgery. Sequenced: blood. All receptors come from a male donor with papillary thyroid cancer or a benign thyroid nodule (not recorded which). Some clones in this sample may be carry-over from other donors' samples.

This clone was found many times. The chain joins TRBV27 to TRBJ2-2; D not resolved. Germline V gives CDR1 MNHEY, CDR2 SMNVEV (reference sequence). The ends were cut back, 0 bases at V and 6 bases at J, with 20 bases in the middle. The CDR3 has 18 amino acids. The CDR3 bases are TGTGCCAGCAGTTTATCGTCATTCGGGCCCCGAGATGCCGGGGAGCTGTTTTTT. Residues: CASSLSSFGPRDAGELFF.

This clone was detected only a few times. The J gene is TRBJ2-1, the V gene TRBV20-1, with TRBD2 matching over 10 bases. Germline CDR1 DFQATT, CDR2 SNEGSKA (reference sequence). V shed 4 bases and J 6 bases; nucleotides not matched to a gene: 9. The CDR3 runs to 15 residues. CDR3 in amino acids: CSAKLAGPICNEQFF. The CDR3 DNA follows: TGCAGTGCTAAACTAGCGGGACCGATCTGCAATGAGCAGTTCTTC.

This clone was seen ten or more times. The rearrangement joins TRBV12-3 or TRBV12-4 to TRBJ2-2; no definite D call. V was clipped by 2 bases and J by 0 bases, with 7 bases between them. The CDR3 is 15 residues long. The CDR3 sequence: CASSLQETNTGELFF. The DNA for the CDR3 is TGTGCCAGCAGTTTACAGGAAACGAACACCGGGGAGCTGTTTTTT.

This clone occurred a few times. Just one base apart from a much larger clone, this may be a read error. This specimen includes other DNA sequences encoding the same CDR3. The rearrangement joins TRBV20-1 to TRBJ2-2; tentatively, D is TRBD2 (5 bases). From germline, CDR1 is DFQATT and CDR2 SNEGSKA (reference sequence). This CDR3 is built from 14 residues. V lost 4 bases, J lost 5 bases, and 14 bases lay in between. CDR3 nucleotides: TGCAGTGCTATCTCCGGGATGGGAACCGGGGAGCTGTTTTTT. Translation gives CSAISGMGTGELFF.

There are many counts of this clone. This chain joins TRBV6-5 and TRBJ2-2; maybe TRBD1 (5 bases). Trimming shortened V by 2 bases and J by 1 base, and 5 bases separated the two germline ends. Germline CDR1 and CDR2: MNHEY and SVGAGI. CDR3 length equals 14 residues. The CDR3 region has the DNA TGTGCCAGCAGTTACGACAGGAACACCGGGGAGCTGTTTTTT. Encoded protein: CASSYDRNTGELFF.

In its sample, this clone was seen a few times. The chain uses TRBV5-5 and TRBJ2-1, with a tentative D call TRBD1 (7 bases). With 6 bases removed from V and 6 bases from J, the gap between germline ends came to 31 bases. This CDR3 comprises 19 residues. Germline-derived CDR1 and CDR2 are SGHKS and YYEKEE (reference sequence). The chain's CDR3 is CASILAGQSSRRYVNEQFF. The CDR3, as DNA: TGTGCCAGCATCCTGGCGGGACAGTCGTCCCGCCGATACGTCAATGAGCAGTTCTTC.

This clone was observed many times. The J gene is TRBJ2-5, the V gene TRBV9; 7 nucleotides line up with TRBD1. The germline V gene encodes CDR1 SGDLS and CDR2 YYNGEE. The CDR3 extends over 16 amino acids. V was clipped by 0 bases and J by 4 bases; unmatched bases: 9. The CDR3, as DNA: TGTGCCAGCAGCGTAGAAAGGGGGCGCGGAGGAGAGACCCAGTACTTC. Residues: CASSVERGRGGETQYF.

The table lists this clone with many counts. The rearrangement uses TRBV27 and TRBJ1-2; D gene ambiguous. The CDR3 has 12 residues. CDR1 is MNHEY, CDR2 SMNVEV, per germline (reference sequence). The V and J ends lost 7 bases and 7 bases respectively, with 13 bases between them. CDR3 sequence (DNA): TGTGCCAGCATACCGGGGATGTGTGGCTACACCTTC. Amino acid sequence: CASIPGMCGYTF.

This clone was observed many times. This chain links TRBV6-1 with TRBJ2-7; 12 nucleotides align to TRBD1. Germline values: CDR1 MNHNS, CDR2 SASEGT. V lost 7 bases to trimming and J lost 6 bases; unmatched junction nucleotides: 7. CDR3 length: 14 amino acids. The CDR3 loop reads CASNGRDRGPEQYF. In DNA, the CDR3 is TGTGCCAGCAATGGCCGGGACAGGGGGCCCGAGCAGTACTTC.

This clone appeared many times. The chain couples TRBV6-1 to TRBJ1-2; perhaps TRBD1 as D (5 bases). Trimming took off 7 bases at V and 8 bases at J, with 14 bases between the two ends. CDR3 length: 12 residues. The germline CDR1 and CDR2 sequences are MNHNS and SASEGT. CDR3 sequence: CASTNGGKGYTF. The CDR3 bases are TGTGCCAGCACCAATGGGGGAAAGGGCTACACCTTC.

With respect to this clone: This sequence may be a read error, since a much larger clone differs from it by one base. Other DNA sequences in this sample translate to the same CDR3. This chain connects TRBV20-1 to TRBJ1-5; D might be TRBD1 (6 bases). V was shortened by 6 bases and J by 1 base, with 25 bases between the two germline ends. Germline loops: CDR1 DFQATT, CDR2 SNEGSKA (reference sequence). CDR3 size: 18 residues. CDR3 nucleotide sequence: TGCAGTGCCCCCCCTCGGTACACAGGGTTGGCGAGCAATCAGCCCCAGCATTTT. It yields the protein CSAPPRYTGLASNQPQHF.

This clone has at least ten counts. This chain uses TRBV20-1 with TRBJ1-2; D might be TRBD1 (5 bases). The CDR3 extends over 14 amino acids. V lost 5 bases to trimming and J lost 8 bases, with 21 bases between them. Germline lookup yields CDR1 DFQATT and CDR2 SNEGSKA (reference sequence). DNA of the CDR3: TGCAGTGCTCTGAAAGGGGAGGGGATTTGGGGCTACACCTTC. Its protein is CSALKGEGIWGYTF.

This clone came up many times. This chain connects TRBV19 to TRBJ1-5; D uncertain. Germline CDR1 LNHDA, CDR2 SQIVND (reference sequence). V was cut by 0 bases and J by 4 bases, with 10 bases left in between. The CDR3 covers 15 residues. CDR3 sequence: CASSIEAGPNQPQHF. The CDR3, as DNA: TGTGCCAGTAGTATAGAGGCCGGACCTAATCAGCCCCAGCATTTT.

This clone was counted at least ten times. This chain uses TRBV4-2 with TRBJ1-2, with D hard to call. The germline V and J ends were trimmed by 0 bases and 7 bases, with 9 bases remaining between them. CDR1 LGHNA and CDR2 YNFKEQ come from the germline V gene. The CDR3 runs 13 residues. The CDR3 sequence is CASSQEDGLGYTF. The CDR3 nucleotides read TGTGCCAGCAGCCAAGAGGACGGCCTTGGCTACACCTTC.

This clone was seen ten or more times. This chain connects TRBV6-5 to TRBJ2-1; 7 nucleotides align to TRBD1. Germline V CDR1 and CDR2: MNHEY, SVGAGI. The V gene end was trimmed by 2 bases and the J gene end by 8 bases; junction bases not matched to a gene: 3. This CDR3 comprises 13 residues. The CDR3 sequence is CASSYRGLDEQFF. CDR3 bases: TGTGCCAGCAGTTACAGGGGGCTCGATGAGCAGTTCTTC.

In this sample, this clone turned up many times. This sequence joins TRBV13 and TRBJ2-5; the match to TRBD1 covers 7 bases. V gave up 4 bases and J gave up 2 bases; unmatched junction bases: 4. Germline V gene lookup returns CDR1 PRHDT and CDR2 FYEKMQ (reference sequence). CDR3 length: 14 residues. Written as DNA, the CDR3 is TGTGCCAGCAGCTCGCCGGGACAGCAAGAGACCCAGTACTTC. Protein product: CASSSPGQQETQYF.

This clone was recorded at least ten times. The gene calls are TRBV6-4 and TRBJ2-1, with 7 bases lining up with TRBD2. V dropped 0 bases and J dropped 5; count of bases not matched to a gene: 7. CDR1 and CDR2 from the germline V gene are MRHNA and SNTAGT. There are 16 residues in the CDR3. The CDR3: CASSDSVSSGNNEQFF. CDR3 DNA: TGTGCCAGCAGTGACTCGGTATCTAGCGGAAACAATGAGCAGTTCTTC.

Regarding this clone: This may be a read error: a much more frequent sequence differs by one nucleotide. The CDR3 sequence is CASSQEEGARVNIQYF. As DNA, the CDR3 is TGTGCCAGCAGCCAAGAAGAGGGGGCAAGGGTAAACATTCAGTACTTC. J is TRBJ2-4 and V is TRBV4-2; TRBD1 agrees at 7 bases. Germline CDR1 reads LGHNA; CDR2 reads YNFKEQ. V lost 0 bases to trimming and J lost 6 bases; unmatched junction nucleotides: 8. The CDR3 spans 16 residues.

This clone has at least ten counts. The V gene is TRBV24-1, the J gene TRBJ2-5, with D possibly being TRBD1 (6 bases). The germline CDR1 and CDR2 sequences are KGHDR and SFDVKD. The CDR3 has 15 amino acids. Trimming cost V 3 bases and J 2 bases, with 12 bases left between them. This CDR3 is CATSDLGGDQETQYF. CDR3 sequence (DNA): TGTGCCACCAGTGATCTAGGGGGTGATCAAGAGACCCAGTACTTC.

The CDR3 DNA sequence: TGTGCCAGCAGCACCCCAAAGGAGGGGCCTATAGGCTACACCTTC. Its protein product is CASSTPKEGPIGYTF. J is TRBJ1-2 and V is TRBV5-6; TRBD1 might be the D (5 bases). This CDR3 spans 15 amino acids. Trimming cost V 4 bases and J 8 bases, with 21 bases left between them. Germline CDR1 and CDR2: SGHDT and YYEEEE.

A few counts support this clone. One base away lies a much larger clone, so this may be a sequencing read error. This chain uses TRBV14 with TRBJ2-3, with D tentatively TRBD2 (6 bases). CDR3 length equals 16 residues. V dropped 3 bases and J dropped 3 bases, with 16 bases sitting between them. Germline V CDR1 and CDR2: SGHDN, FVKESK. The CDR3 protein is CASSQGSGLGTDTQYF. CDR3 DNA: TGTGCCAGCAGCCAGGGTAGCGGCCTGGGGACAGATACGCAGTATTTT.

This clone was detected many times. This CDR3 is also generated by other DNA sequences in the sample. The rearrangement uses TRBV20-1 and TRBJ2-3; 7 nucleotides align to TRBD2. The V segment lost 0 bases and the J segment 0 bases; nucleotides outside the gene matches: 12. The CDR3 spans 18 residues. The germline V gene has CDR1 DFQATT and CDR2 SNEGSKA (reference sequence). CDR3 region: CSARDREPGLQSTDTQYF. Here the CDR3 DNA reads TGCAGTGCTAGAGATCGGGAGCCGGGACTACAGAGCACAGATACGCAGTATTTT.

This clone was seen once. This may stem from a read error, because a much larger clone lies one nucleotide away. The J gene is TRBJ2-5, the V gene TRBV20-1; D uncertain. Germline CDR1 reads DFQATT; CDR2 reads SNEGSKA (reference sequence). This CDR3 has 12 amino acids. The CDR3 coding sequence is TGCAGTGTTAGATCCGGAGCTGAGACCCAGTACTTC. Amino acid sequence: CSVRSGAETQYF.

The CDR3 nucleotides are TGCAGTGCTAGATATCTCACAGGGAATGGCTACACCTTC. It translates to CSARYLTGNGYTF. The chain couples TRBV20-1 to TRBJ1-2; possibly TRBD1 for D (6 bases). CDR1 is DFQATT, CDR2 SNEGSKA, per germline (reference sequence). V was cut by 2 bases and J by 6 bases, with 13 bases left in between. The CDR3 spans 13 residues.

This clone has ten or more counts. This chain links TRBV24-1 with TRBJ1-5, with 8 positions matching TRBD1. The CDR3 runs 16 residues. Unmatched junction bases numbered 8, after V lost 5 bases and J lost 3 bases. CDR1 is KGHDR, CDR2 SFDVKD, per germline. The CDR3: CATSAETGALNQPQHF. The DNA for the CDR3 is TGTGCCACCAGTGCCGAGACAGGGGCCCTCAATCAGCCCCAGCATTTT.

This clone appeared many times. The chain uses TRBV28 and TRBJ1-5; D is ambiguous. Germline V gives CDR1 MDHEN, CDR2 SYDVKM. The CDR3 contains 14 residues. V lost 2 bases to trimming and J lost 5 bases, with 10 bases between them. This CDR3 is CASSLGVPDQPQHF. CDR3 in DNA: TGTGCCAGCAGTTTAGGGGTTCCCGATCAGCCCCAGCATTTT.

The chain uses TRBV20-1 and TRBJ1-4; TRBD1 is a possible D gene (5 bases). The V end was cut by 6 bases, the J end by 5 bases, with 13 bases between. CDR3 length equals 13 residues. Germline CDR1 reads DFQATT; CDR2 reads SNEGSKA (reference sequence). This CDR3 reads CSARLGTNEKLFF. Written as DNA, the CDR3 is TGCAGTGCGCGTTTGGGGACCAATGAAAAACTGTTTTTT.

The CDR3 DNA reads as TGTGCCAGCAGTTCGGGGTTTGTAGCCAAAAACATTCAGTACTTC. Translating it yields CASSSGFVAKNIQYF. V and J are TRBV28 and TRBJ2-4; possibly TRBD2 for D (5 bases). The germline V and J ends were trimmed by 4 bases and 0 bases, with 10 bases remaining between them. This CDR3 has 15 amino acids. The germline V gene encodes CDR1 MDHEN and CDR2 SYDVKM.

At least ten counts were recorded for this clone. The sample has other DNA sequences that encode this CDR3 too. This chain connects TRBV6-4 to TRBJ2-3; perhaps D is TRBD1 or TRBD2 (6 bases each). The CDR3 covers 15 residues. The V end was cut by 3 bases, the J end by 1 base, with 11 bases between. Germline CDR1 reads MRHNA; CDR2 reads SNTAGT. The CDR3 bases are TGTGCCAGCAGTGAGACCGGGGGCGGCACAGATACGCAGTATTTT. Its translation is CASSETGGGTDTQYF.

This clone showed up many times. The CDR3 is CASSLGGGGNSPLHF. CDR3 DNA sequence: TGTGCCAGCAGCTTGGGGGGGGGAGGTAATTCACCCCTCCACTTT. This chain uses TRBV5-4 with TRBJ1-6; D possibly corresponds to TRBD1 (5 bases). CDR1 is SGHNT, CDR2 YYREEE, per germline (reference sequence). Trimming cost V 0 bases and J 6 bases, with 10 bases left between them. The CDR3 extends over 15 amino acids. Full variable domain (remainder filled in from reference TRBV5-4 and TRBJ1-6): ETGVTQSPTHLIKTRGQQVTLRCSSQSGHNTVSWYQQALGQGPQFIFQYYREEENGRGNFPPRFSGLQFPNYSSELNVNALELDDSALYLCASSLGGGGNSPLHFGNGTRLTVT.

This clone was counted at least ten times. This chain uses TRBV3-1 with TRBJ2-2; TRBD1 matches at 7 bases. Trimming removed 3 bases from V and 6 bases from J; junction bases left unmatched: 4. Germline V gene lookup returns CDR1 LGHDT and CDR2 YNNKEL (reference sequence). The CDR3 sequence is 14 residues long. DNA of the CDR3: TGTGCCAGCAGCCACAGAGACAGGGCCGGGGAGCTGTTTTTT. Its protein product is CASSHRDRAGELFF.

This clone was observed many times. The chain recombines TRBV9 with TRBJ2-2; 12 bases agree with TRBD2. In germline, CDR1 is SGDLS, CDR2 YYNGEE. V lost 4 bases and J lost 7; bases outside the gene matches: 8. The length of the CDR3 is 16 residues. This chain's CDR3 is CASSSSGGAAGGELFF. The DNA for the CDR3 is TGTGCCAGCAGCTCTAGCGGGGGGGCCGCCGGCGGGGAGCTGTTTTTT.